What follows is one TCR beta chain and its context. Antigen unknown. The V and J ends lost 10 bases and 3 bases, in that order; junction bases with no gene match: 12. In germline, CDR1 is MNHEY, CDR2 SMNVEV (reference sequence). This CDR3 spans 15 amino acids. Regarding treatment: oral pan-JAK inhibitor, 5-10 mg twice daily. In alopecia areata patients, both lesional scalp punch biopsies and peripheral blood were collected. Sequencing relied on a cDNA template that was reverse transcribed from extracted RNA. The data were produced by immunoSEQ multiplex PCR, yet TCRdb's version contains in-frame clones alone and is incomplete. The data hold 150,000 to 200,000 clones, with about three fifths observed a single time. The data derive from a study of CD8+ T cells in alopecia areata. As for the study in general: The study gave treated patients oral tofacitinib at 5 to 10 mg twice daily. The study gave tofacitinib for 6 to 18 months, then 6 months off drug. Study-wide findings and caveats: Compared with normal scalp, lesional scalp had higher clonality and more expanded CD8+ clones.

This chain uses TRBV27 with TRBJ1-5; 7 nucleotides match TRBD1. Source: CD4+ T cells sorted from blood, taken at week 24, from a patient treated with tofacitinib. This clonotype was sampled from a human donor with alopecia areata. The CDR3 sequence: CATATGRGNNQPQHF. CDR3 nucleotides: TGTGCCACCGCGACAGGGAGAGGGAACAATCAGCCCCAGCATTTT.